Listed below are T cell receptor beta chains from one sample, sequenced in a study of human T cells and chemical hapten exposure. TCRdb re-analysed the RACE reads in MiXCR, keeping a single row per CDR3 protein. The table shows about 190,000 distinct CDR3 sequences, with approximately 26% occurring only once. The starting material was whole blood, obtained in connection with sensitization to the hapten diphenylcyclopropenone (DPC). The receptors here all came from a woman aged 35 to 49 with alopecia areata. Some clones in this sample may be carry-over from other donors' samples. Each CDR3 is given with its conserved first and last residue. The D gene is left open where the match is weak. Some rows have no size entry. The others give once, few or many, or a class for an expanded clone.

TRBV7-2,TRBD2,.,TRBJ2-7,CASSTLAGGYEQYF,TGTGCCAGCAGCACTCTAGCGGGAGGGTACGAGCAGTACTTC
TRBV7-8,.,.,TRBJ2-2,CASSPERRGVNTGELFF,TGTGCCAGCAGCCCAGAGCGGAGGGGGGTGAACACCGGGGAGCTGTTTTTT
TRBV4-1,TRBD2,.,TRBJ2-5,CASSQAIAGAEETQYF,TGCGCCAGCAGCCAAGCAATAGCGGGAGCAGAGGAGACCCAGTACTTC
TRBV7-2,.,many,TRBJ1-2,CASSLGGSGVYGYTF,TGTGCCAGCAGCTTAGGAGGCTCGGGAGTCTATGGCTACACCTTC
TRBV7-7,TRBD2,few,TRBJ2-2,CASSFLAGANTGELFF,TGTGCTAGCAGCTTCCTAGCGGGAGCGAACACCGGGGAGCTGTTTTTT
TRBV5-1,TRBD1,.,TRBJ1-5,CASSLAGQPNQPQHF,TGCGCCAGCAGCTTGGCGGGACAGCCGAATCAGCCCCAGCATTTT
TRBV27,.,.,TRBJ1-4,CASRRRTQDEKLFF,TGTGCCTCAAGACGGCGGACCCAGGATGAAAAACTGTTTTTT
TRBV14,.,.,TRBJ2-7,CASSRGGRVEQYF,TGTGCCAGCAGCCGTGGGGGTCGTGTAGAGCAGTACTTC
TRBV6-1,.,few,TRBJ2-7,CASTPRTPLYEQYF,TGTGCCAGCACTCCGCGGACTCCTCTCTACGAGCAGTACTTC
TRBV29-1,.,few,TRBJ2-4,CSVEHWYEGKNIQYF,TGCAGCGTTGAACACTGGTATGAGGGCAAAAACATTCAGTACTTC
TRBV5-6,TRBD2,few,TRBJ2-3,CASSLGQREGTDTQYF,TGTGCCAGCAGCTTGGGGCAGCGGGAGGGCACAGATACGCAGTATTTT
TRBV9,.,few,TRBJ2-3,CASSVAGTDTQYF,TGTGCCAGCAGCGTAGCAGGCACAGATACGCAGTATTTT
TRBV28,.,.,TRBJ1-2,CASSLQVGLVGYTF,TGTGCCAGCAGCCTACAGGTGGGGCTGGTTGGCTACACCTTC
TRBV6-5,.,.,TRBJ2-7,CASTRGYEQYF,TGTGCCAGTACCAGGGGTTACGAGCAGTACTTC
TRBV3-1,.,.,TRBJ2-2,CASSQDGGTGELFF,TGTGCCAGCAGCCAAGATGGGGGCACCGGGGAGCTGTTTTTT
TRBV6-5,TRBD2,few,TRBJ2-3,CASSYRVAGADTQYF,TGTGCCAGCAGTTACCGTGTAGCGGGAGCAGATACGCAGTATTTT
TRBV7-3,.,.,TRBJ2-3,CASSSSGEWDTQYF,TGTGCCAGCAGCTCATCGGGGGAGTGGGATACGCAGTATTTT
TRBV6-4,TRBD2,few,TRBJ2-1,CASSDSILASYNEQFF,TGTGCCAGCAGTGACTCAATACTAGCGAGTTACAATGAGCAGTTCTTC
TRBV7-2,TRBD2,.,TRBJ2-1,CASSLVSGLAGPNEQFF,TGTGCCAGCAGCCTAGTTTCTGGACTAGCGGGACCCAATGAGCAGTTCTTC
TRBV7-9,.,.,TRBJ2-7,CASSLEGDFYEQYF,TGTGCCAGCAGCTTAGAGGGGGACTTTTACGAGCAGTACTTC
TRBV7-2,TRBD1,.,TRBJ2-7,CASSPRKGTGGDEQYF,TGTGCCAGCAGCCCGAGGAAAGGGACAGGGGGTGACGAGCAGTACTTC
TRBV28,.,.,TRBJ2-6,CASIASGANVLTF,TGTGCCAGCATAGCCTCTGGGGCCAACGTCCTGACTTTC
TRBV29-1,.,.,TRBJ2-5,CSVEWWQETQYF,TGCAGCGTTGAATGGTGGCAAGAGACCCAGTACTTC
TRBV29-1,.,few,TRBJ2-1,CSVERVSGSYNEQFF,TGCAGCGTTGAAAGAGTTAGCGGCTCCTACAATGAGCAGTTCTTC
TRBV7-2,.,few,TRBJ2-1,CASSLIVSRGDEQFF,TGTGCCAGCAGCTTAATCGTCTCGCGAGGCGATGAGCAGTTCTTC
TRBV27,TRBD1,.,TRBJ1-6,CASSLDRGPSPLHF,TGTGCCAGCAGCTTAGACAGGGGGCCTTCACCCCTCCACTTT
TRBV27,TRBD1,few,TRBJ1-1,CASRGQGMNTEAFF,TGTGCCAGCAGGGGACAGGGGATGAACACTGAAGCTTTCTTT
TRBV27,TRBD1,few,TRBJ1-1,CASSLSDRGRAFF,TGTGCCAGCAGTTTATCAGACAGGGGGCGAGCTTTCTTT
TRBV25-1,.,.,TRBJ2-1,CASSELMSVTETRRSYNEQFF,TGTGCCAGCAGTGAATTAATGTCCGTGACAGAGACACGTCGCTCCTACAATGAGCAGTTCTTC
TRBV6-1,TRBD1,few,TRBJ1-1,CASNDRVGTEAFF,TGTGCCAGCAATGACAGGGTTGGCACTGAAGCTTTCTTT
TRBV29-1,TRBD1,.,TRBJ2-7,CSVDRAGTYEQYF,TGCAGCGTAGACAGGGCAGGTACCTACGAGCAGTACTTC
TRBV28,.,.,TRBJ2-7,CASSTPGTSYEQYF,TGTGCCAGCAGTACCCCCGGGACAAGTTACGAGCAGTACTTC
TRBV5-1,TRBD1,few,TRBJ1-4,CASSGGQGNNEKLFF,TGCGCCAGCAGCGGAGGACAGGGGAATAATGAAAAACTGTTTTTT
TRBV4-3,TRBD1,.,TRBJ1-2,CASSQGQGIGYTF,TGCGCCAGCAGCCAGGGACAGGGTATTGGCTACACCTTC
TRBV9,.,few,TRBJ1-6,CASTLSGSPLHF,TGTGCCAGCACCCTGTCGGGGTCACCCCTCCACTTT
TRBV3-1,.,few,TRBJ1-5,CASSQTGWNQPQHF,TGTGCCAGCAGCCAAACTGGTTGGAATCAGCCCCAGCATTTT
TRBV2,TRBD1,.,TRBJ1-2,CASSEEGSRTGATYYGYTF,TGTGCCAGCAGTGAAGAAGGAAGTAGGACAGGGGCCACATACTATGGCTACACCTTC
TRBV4-2,TRBD2,.,TRBJ2-3,CASSQDGLAGARDTQYF,TGTGCCAGCAGCCAAGATGGGCTAGCGGGGGCTCGGGATACGCAGTATTTT
TRBV27,.,.,TRBJ1-2,CASSLSGTSWKGYTF,TGTGCCAGCAGTTTGTCAGGGACGTCTTGGAAGGGCTACACCTTC
TRBV7-8,TRBD2,few,TRBJ2-7,CASSSRYTPGLAGAEQYF,TGTGCCAGCAGCTCGAGATATACCCCGGGACTAGCGGGAGCCGAGCAGTACTTC
TRBV12-3/TRBV12-4,TRBD1,few,TRBJ1-3,CASSARTGNSGNTIYF,TGTGCCAGCAGTGCTCGGACAGGGAACTCTGGAAACACCATATATTTT
TRBV4-1,TRBD1,few,TRBJ1-1,CASSQGLTRGTEAFF,TGCGCCAGCAGCCAGGGACTAACCAGGGGGACTGAAGCTTTCTTT
TRBV4-3,TRBD1,few,TRBJ2-7,CASSQDLGPGQGSEQYF,TGCGCCAGCAGCCAAGATCTTGGGCCGGGACAGGGATCCGAGCAGTACTTC
TRBV7-9,.,.,TRBJ1-1,CASSLQEGNTEAFF,TGTGCCAGCAGCTTACAGGAAGGGAACACTGAAGCTTTCTTT
TRBV18,.,.,TRBJ1-3,CASSQTGGIGPGNTIYF,TGTGCCAGCTCCCAAACGGGGGGCATCGGTCCTGGAAACACCATATATTTT
TRBV2,.,.,TRBJ1-5,CASSEGRQGGSNQPQHF,TGTGCCAGCAGTGAAGGGAGGCAGGGCGGGAGTAATCAGCCCCAGCATTTT
TRBV20-1,TRBD1,few,TRBJ1-5,CSASLGGYQPQHF,TGCAGTGCTAGCCTAGGGGGCTATCAGCCCCAGCATTTT
TRBV10-3,.,once,TRBJ2-4,CAISEPTVAKNIQYF,TGTGCCATCAGTGAGCCCACAGTAGCCAAAAACATTCAGTACTTC
TRBV28,TRBD2,.,TRBJ2-7,CASSSYGVGLAGVVYVYEQYF,TGTGCCAGCAGTTCTTATGGGGTTGGGCTAGCGGGAGTCGTCTACGTCTACGAGCAGTACTTC
TRBV6-1,TRBD1,.,TRBJ1-2,CASRAQGSDGYTF,TGTGCCAGCAGGGCACAGGGGTCGGATGGCTACACCTTC
TRBV7-2,.,.,TRBJ1-2,CASSPGPRAGAYGYTF,TGTGCCAGCAGCCCTGGCCCTCGGGCAGGGGCCTATGGCTACACCTTC
TRBV30,TRBD1,few,TRBJ1-1,CAWGPGGYGAFF,TGTGCCTGGGGCCCAGGGGGTTATGGAGCTTTCTTT
TRBV20-1,TRBD2,few,TRBJ2-7,CSAKAGSSYEQYF,TGCAGTGCCAAAGCGGGAAGCTCCTACGAGCAGTACTTC
TRBV7-7,TRBD1,few,TRBJ2-3,CASSADRTDTQYF,TGTGCTAGCAGCGCGGACAGGACAGATACGCAGTATTTT
TRBV7-9,.,few,TRBJ2-1,CASSRGVTSYNEQFF,TGTGCCAGCAGCCGAGGAGTCACTTCTTACAATGAGCAGTTCTTC